A single sample gave rise to the 17 T cell receptor beta chains below, sequenced in a study of cytomegalovirus exposure and HLA in healthy donors. With 60 Vbeta and 13 Jbeta primers, the PCR was carried out. Profiling relied on immunoSEQ multiplex PCR, and the TCRdb table lists in-frame clones only, not all of them. Among roughly 160,000 clones listed, 73% were seen once. Sequenced: PBMCs. The origin of the receptors is a woman between 18 and 29 years old in good health and CMV-seropositive.

The V and J genes are TRBV7-2 and TRBJ2-5; D is possibly TRBD2 (6 bases). The germline gives CDR1 SGHTA, CDR2 FQGNSA. The ends were cut back, 2 bases at V and 3 bases at J, with 16 bases in the middle. The CDR3 consists of 16 residues. The CDR3 is CASSLFGGALEETQYF. CDR3 bases: TGTGCCAGCAGCTTATTCGGCGGGGCCCTCGAAGAGACCCAGTACTTC.

This clone was seen a handful of times. The chain employs TRBV7-8 and TRBJ1-1, with TRBD1 as a possible D gene (5 bases). Germline lookup yields CDR1 SGHVS and CDR2 FQNEAQ. V was shortened by 2 bases and J by 3 bases, with 7 bases between the two germline ends. The CDR3 consists of 13 residues. The CDR3, as DNA: TGTGCCAGCAGCTTATGGGGGGACACTGAAGCTTTCTTT. This translates into CASSLWGDTEAFF.

A note on this clone: Distinct nucleotide sequences in the sample also encode this CDR3. The gene calls are TRBV5-1 and TRBJ2-3, with 11 bases matching TRBD2. This CDR3 contains 15 residues. V shed 0 bases, J shed 5 bases, and the junction held 2 bases outside the gene matches. The germline V gene encodes CDR1 SGHRS and CDR2 YFSETQ. This CDR3 reads CASSLGLAGRDTQYF. The CDR3 DNA reads TGCGCCAGCAGCTTGGGACTAGCGGGGAGAGATACGCAGTATTTT.

V usage is TRBV19 and J usage is TRBJ2-1; weak D call: TRBD1 (6 bases). Trimming cost V 6 bases and J 13 bases, with 16 bases left between them. The CDR3 length is 12 residues. Looked up from germline, CDR1 is LNHDA and CDR2 is SQIVND (reference sequence). The CDR3, as DNA: TGTGCCAGTAGCGCCACAGGGAGATCACAGTTCTTC. This sequence encodes CASSATGRSQFF.

CDR3 sequence (DNA): TGTGCCAGCAGCGTAGCAGGGGTGGATGAGCAGTTCTTC. Protein product: CASSVAGVDEQFF. This sequence joins TRBV9 and TRBJ2-1, with D possibly TRBD1 on 6 matching bases. V was shortened by 0 bases and J by 8 bases, with 9 bases between the two germline ends. The CDR3 is 13 residues long. CDR1 is SGDLS and CDR2 is YYNGEE in the germline V gene.

Only one count was recorded for this clone. The gene calls are TRBV6-5 and TRBJ2-2; 11 nucleotides match TRBD1. Germline CDR1 reads MNHEY; CDR2 reads SVGAGI. V dropped 2 bases and J dropped 15; count of bases not matched to a gene: 8. This CDR3 spans 14 amino acids. CDR3 sequence (DNA): TGTGCCAGCAGTTACGCGGGTGGACAGGGGGCTGTGTTTTTT. Its protein is CASSYAGGQGAVFF.

With respect to this clone: Mismatch with germline at one junction end may stem from a read error. V is TRBV7-9 and J is TRBJ2-1, with unresolved D. The CDR3 consists of 18 residues. Germline V gene data show CDR1 as SEHNR and CDR2 as FQNEAQ (reference sequence). The CDR3 DNA is TGTTCCAGCAGCTTAACCCGACTTGATCACGAGAACTACAATGAGCAGTTCTTC. Translation: CSSSLTRLDHENYNEQFF.

This rearrangement joins TRBV6-5 to TRBJ1-1; a possible D gene is TRBD1 (5 bases). Trimming pared 7 bases from V and 5 bases from J, leaving 14 bases between. The CDR3 is 13 amino acids. The germline V gene has CDR1 MNHEY and CDR2 SVGAGI. The CDR3 reads CASIRRGWTEAFF. The CDR3 DNA reads as TGTGCCAGCATCAGAAGGGGTTGGACTGAAGCTTTCTTT.

The gene calls are TRBV29-1 and TRBJ2-7; D gene ambiguous. Between the trimmed V and J ends, which lost 4 bases and 2 bases, there was a span of 6 bases. Germline V gene data show CDR1 as SQVTM and CDR2 as ANQGSEA. The CDR3 sequence is 11 residues long. The CDR3: CSVAETYEQYF. As DNA, the CDR3 is TGCAGCGTTGCTGAGACCTACGAGCAGTACTTC.

The J gene is TRBJ2-7, the V gene TRBV7-9; D uncertain. CDR3 length: 14 residues. Germline CDR1 reads SEHNR; CDR2 reads FQNEAQ (reference sequence). The germline V and J ends were trimmed by 1 base and 3 bases, with 10 bases remaining between them. The CDR3 sequence: CASSLETRYYEQYF. The CDR3 DNA is TGTGCCAGCAGCTTAGAAACAAGATACTACGAGCAGTACTTC.

The gene calls are TRBV28 and TRBJ2-1; 7 bases agree with TRBD1. The CDR3 length is 15 residues. The germline CDR1 and CDR2 sequences are MDHEN and SYDVKM. Trimming at V came to 4 bases and at J to 0 bases, leaving 3 bases not matched to a gene. The CDR3 region has the DNA TGTGCCAGCAGTTCCGGACAGGTCTCCTACAATGAGCAGTTCTTC. This gives the protein CASSSGQVSYNEQFF.

The rearrangement uses TRBV28 and TRBJ1-1; unclear D gene. Germline V CDR1 and CDR2: MDHEN, SYDVKM. V was clipped by 7 bases and J by 4 bases, with 16 bases between them. This CDR3 has 14 amino acids. The CDR3 loop reads CASKTGRRGTEAFF. The CDR3 bases are TGTGCCAGCAAAACGGGCCGTCGGGGCACTGAAGCTTTCTTT.

The rearrangement joins TRBV7-6 to TRBJ1-4, with 7 bases fitting TRBD1. Germline V lookup: CDR1 SGHVS, CDR2 FNYEAQ. J was trimmed by 9 bases and V by 5 bases; bases with no gene match: 6. The CDR3 runs 13 residues. This CDR3 reads CASSPGQDQKLFF. The DNA of the CDR3 is TGTGCCAGCAGCCCCGGACAGGATCAAAAACTGTTTTTT.

The chain links TRBV27 to TRBJ1-2; 7 positions agree with TRBD1. Trimming at V came to 8 bases and at J to 0 bases, leaving 6 bases not matched to a gene. The CDR3 has 14 amino acids. CDR1 and CDR2 from the germline V gene are MNHEY and SMNVEV (reference sequence). The CDR3 loop reads CASCPGQPNYGYTF. The CDR3 DNA reads TGTGCCAGCTGCCCGGGACAGCCTAACTATGGCTACACCTTC.

This rearrangement joins TRBV7-9 to TRBJ2-1; perhaps TRBD1 as D (5 bases). The germline CDR1 and CDR2 sequences are SEHNR and FQNEAQ (reference sequence). Trimming removed 5 bases at V and 0 bases at J, with 17 bases between. The CDR3 is 17 residues long. The CDR3 is CASSPPRQFSSYNEQFF. The CDR3 DNA follows: TGTGCCAGCAGCCCACCGAGACAGTTTAGCTCCTACAATGAGCAGTTCTTC.

The chain uses TRBV2 and TRBJ1-1; the D is unclear. Trimming removed 1 base at V and 1 base at J, with 7 bases between. The CDR3 has 14 amino acids. Germline values: CDR1 SNHLY, CDR2 FYNNEI. For the CDR3, the DNA is TGTGCCAGCAGTGAAGGCCCAGAGAACACTGAAGCTTTCTTT. This gives the protein CASSEGPENTEAFF.

The chain carries TRBV5-4 and TRBJ2-1; 10 nucleotides align to TRBD2. The ends lost 1 base at V and 3 bases at J; junction bases unmatched: 1. CDR1 and CDR2 from the germline V gene are SGHNT and YYREEE (reference sequence). The CDR3 totals 15 residues. The CDR3 DNA sequence: TGTGCCAGCAGCTTGCGACTAGCGGGCTACAATGAGCAGTTCTTC. Its protein is CASSLRLAGYNEQFF.